Below are 30 T cell receptor beta chains sequenced from a single sample in a study of control samples from healthy donors and cancer patients. The table came from immunoSEQ multiplex PCR; TCRdb's copy has only in-frame clones and leaves some out. The table has about 47,000 clones, 75% to 90% seen once. The specimen was blood. All receptors come from a man in his 70s in good health.

J is TRBJ2-3 and V is TRBV6-9; 9 bases map to TRBD2. CDR3 length: 16 residues. Losses at the gene ends were 6 bases for V and 0 bases for J; bases not matched to a gene: 7. CDR1 MNHGY and CDR2 SVAAGI come from the germline V gene. The CDR3 is CASSPTSGASTDTQYF. The CDR3 bases are TGTGCCAGCAGCCCGACTAGCGGAGCTAGCACAGATACGCAGTATTTT.

The V gene is TRBV2, the J gene TRBJ2-2, with D tentatively TRBD2 (5 bases). Germline CDR1 is SNHLY and CDR2 is FYNNEI. The CDR3 consists of 13 residues. The V and J ends lost 4 bases and 4 bases respectively, with 7 bases between them. As DNA, the CDR3 is TGTGCCAGCAGTGGAGGGATCACCGGGGAGCTGTTTTTT. Its protein is CASSGGITGELFF.

The chain links TRBV18 to TRBJ1-5; possibly TRBD1 for D (5 bases). V shed 2 bases and J shed 4 bases, with 12 bases lying between them. CDR3 length: 15 amino acids. CDR1 is KGHSH, CDR2 LQKENI, per germline. CDR3 sequence: CASSPGWGGNQPQHF. CDR3 DNA sequence: TGTGCCAGCTCACCAGGTTGGGGCGGGAATCAGCCCCAGCATTTT.

The chain links TRBV5-1 to TRBJ1-5; D uncertain. The germline V gene has CDR1 SGHRS and CDR2 YFSETQ. The germline V and J ends were trimmed by 5 bases and 1 base, with 13 bases remaining between them. The CDR3 consists of 15 residues. The DNA of the CDR3 is TGCGCCAGCAGGAGGACCCCCGGGAGCAATCAGCCCCAGCATTTT. It encodes CASRRTPGSNQPQHF.

The chain couples TRBV5-1 to TRBJ1-6; D unresolved. Trimming left V 0 bases short and J 6 bases short, with 10 bases between. Germline lookup yields CDR1 SGHRS and CDR2 YFSETQ. The CDR3 extends over 15 amino acids. This chain's CDR3 is CASSLVAGSNSPLHF. Written as DNA, the CDR3 is TGCGCCAGCAGCTTGGTTGCAGGCTCTAATTCACCCCTCCACTTT.

The chain carries TRBV6-6 and TRBJ1-6, with unresolved D. Germline CDR1 reads MNHNY; CDR2 reads SVGAGI (reference sequence). The CDR3 contains 13 residues. V lost 7 bases and J 9 bases, leaving 13 bases between the germline ends. Here the CDR3 reads CASKSTQSSPLHF. The DNA for the CDR3 is TGTGCCAGCAAATCAACTCAGAGTTCACCCCTCCACTTT.

This clone was recorded a few times. The rearrangement uses TRBV2 and TRBJ1-6; maybe TRBD1 (5 bases). The CDR3 has 14 amino acids. From germline, CDR1 is SNHLY and CDR2 FYNNEI. With 7 bases removed from V and 10 bases from J, the gap between germline ends came to 17 bases. As DNA, the CDR3 is TGTGCCAGCAATACTGAAATAACAGGCTCACCCCTCCACTTT. It encodes CASNTEITGSPLHF.

This chain links TRBV7-2 with TRBJ2-1, with TRBD1 as a possible D gene (5 bases). The V gene's germline CDR1 is SGHTA and CDR2 FQGNSA. The CDR3 is 16 residues long. Trimming cost V 1 base and J 2 bases, with 12 bases left between them. CDR3 residues: CASSLVGPRPYNEQFF. The CDR3 DNA sequence: TGTGCCAGCAGCTTAGTGGGGCCTCGCCCCTACAATGAGCAGTTCTTC.

This clone has just a few counts. In the same sample, other DNA sequences code for this CDR3. The chain links TRBV2 to TRBJ2-7; no definite D call. Germline lookup yields CDR1 SNHLY and CDR2 FYNNEI. The CDR3 is 11 amino acids. The germline V and J ends were trimmed by 1 base and 4 bases, with 2 bases remaining between them. CDR3 amino acids: CASSEGYEQYF. In nucleotides, the CDR3 is TGTGCCAGCAGTGAAGGTTACGAGCAGTACTTC. The variable domain in full, completed from reference TRBV2 and TRBJ2-7, reads EPEVTQTPSHQVTQMGQEVILRCVPISNHLYFYWYRQILGQKVEFLVSFYNNEISEKSEIFDDQFSVERPDGSNFTLKIRSTKLEDSAMYFCASSEGYEQYFGPGTRLTVT.

The rearrangement uses TRBV10-2 and TRBJ2-2; the D is unclear. The CDR3 has 13 amino acids. V lost 2 bases and J 5 bases, leaving 6 bases between the germline ends. CDR1 is WSHSY and CDR2 is SAAADI in the germline V gene. This chain's CDR3 is CASSETITGELFF. Here the CDR3 DNA reads TGCGCCAGCAGTGAGACGATAACCGGGGAGCTGTTTTTT.

This rearrangement joins TRBV11-2 to TRBJ2-1; TRBD2 agrees at 8 bases. This CDR3 has 14 residues. J gave up 7 bases and V 3 bases, and 5 bases lay outside the gene matches. Germline CDR1 and CDR2: SGHAT and FQNNGV. DNA of the CDR3: TGTGCCAGCAGCTTCCCTAGCGGGCGGAATGAGCAGTTCTTC. Its translation: CASSFPSGRNEQFF.

This clone has a handful of counts. The V and J genes are TRBV28 and TRBJ1-5, with D hard to call. Trimming cost V 3 bases and J 0 bases, with 9 bases left between them. This CDR3 has 15 amino acids. From germline, CDR1 is MDHEN and CDR2 SYDVKM. Here the CDR3 reads CASSLGSHSNQPQHF. CDR3 in DNA: TGTGCCAGCAGTTTGGGGAGCCATAGCAATCAGCCCCAGCATTTT.

This clone was detected only a few times. CDR3: CASSQEPGEVTEAFF. For the CDR3, the DNA is TGCGCCAGCAGCCAAGAGCCAGGGGAAGTAACTGAAGCTTTCTTT. The rearrangement joins TRBV4-1 to TRBJ1-1; possible D gene TRBD1, 6 bases. Trimming cost V 0 bases and J 5 bases, with 13 bases left between them. The CDR3 has 15 amino acids. The V gene's germline CDR1 is MGHRA and CDR2 YSYEKL.

The rearrangement links TRBV5-6 to TRBJ1-1; D is unclear. CDR3 length: 13 amino acids. CDR1 is SGHDT, CDR2 YYEEEE, per germline. Trimming left V 1 base short and J 3 bases short, with 7 bases between. The chain's CDR3 is CASSLNSDTEAFF. The DNA of the CDR3 is TGTGCCAGCAGCTTGAACAGCGACACTGAAGCTTTCTTT.

CDR3 sequence: CASSRGGASYNEQFF. CDR3 sequence (DNA): TGTGCCAGCAGCCGCGGGGGGGCGTCCTACAATGAGCAGTTCTTC. The rearrangement links TRBV11-2 to TRBJ2-1; 9 nucleotides align to TRBD2. The V segment lost 5 bases and the J segment 1 base; nucleotides outside the gene matches: 3. This CDR3 has 15 residues. Germline lookup yields CDR1 SGHAT and CDR2 FQNNGV. Looking up the rest from reference TRBV11-2 and TRBJ2-1 gives the full variable domain: EAGVAQSPRYKIIEKRQSVAFWCNPISGHATLYWYQQILGQGPKLLIQFQNNGVVDDSQLPKDRFSAERLKGVDSTLKIQPAKLEDSAVYLCASSRGGASYNEQFFGPGTRLTVL.

The chain uses TRBV15 and TRBJ1-5, with D perhaps TRBD1 (6 bases). CDR3 length: 15 amino acids. CDR1 is LNHNV and CDR2 is YYDKDF in the germline V gene (reference sequence). The V end was cut by 0 bases, the J end by 4 bases, with 10 bases between. CDR3 DNA: TGTGCCACCAGCAGAGATCCACAGGGAAATCAGCCCCAGCATTTT. This translates into CATSRDPQGNQPQHF.

V gene TRBV4-2 combines with J gene TRBJ2-2, with D unresolved. The CDR3 sequence is 15 residues long. The germline V gene has CDR1 LGHNA and CDR2 YNFKEQ. V gave up 5 bases and J gave up 3 bases, with 13 bases separating them. This CDR3 reads CASSLTAEYTGELFF. The CDR3 DNA reads TGTGCCAGCAGCTTGACTGCGGAGTACACCGGGGAGCTGTTTTTT.

The chain recombines TRBV24-1 with TRBJ2-7; no reliable D call. Germline V gene lookup returns CDR1 KGHDR and CDR2 SFDVKD. The CDR3 spans 14 residues. The V and J ends lost 4 bases and 6 bases respectively, with 15 bases between them. CDR3 coding DNA: TGTGCCACCAGTGACTCCATTAAGGGAATCGAGCAGTACTTC. Protein product: CATSDSIKGIEQYF.

The chain couples TRBV10-3 to TRBJ2-5, with D tentatively TRBD1 or TRBD2 (5 bases each). Germline lookup yields CDR1 ENHRY and CDR2 SYGVKD. V was trimmed by 8 bases and J by 7 bases, leaving 17 bases between them. The CDR3 sequence is 13 residues long. The CDR3 bases are TGTGCCATCGGGGACGGGGAGATTAGGACCCAGTACTTC. Protein product: CAIGDGEIRTQYF.

The chain has TRBV11-2 and TRBJ1-4; D not resolved. Germline loops: CDR1 SGHAT, CDR2 FQNNGV. The germline V and J ends were trimmed by 4 bases and 8 bases, with 5 bases remaining between them. The CDR3 runs to 11 residues. CDR3 residues: CASSWGEKLFF. CDR3 sequence (DNA): TGTGCCAGCAGCTGGGGAGAAAAACTGTTTTTT.

The chain has TRBV7-8 and TRBJ1-5; D remains ambiguous. The germline V gene has CDR1 SGHVS and CDR2 FQNEAQ. V was shortened by 1 base and J by 0 bases, with 19 bases between the two germline ends. CDR3 length equals 19 residues. Here the CDR3 reads CASSLVPPSCRASNQPQHF. Written as DNA, the CDR3 is TGTGCCAGCAGCTTAGTGCCCCCGTCGTGTAGGGCTAGCAATCAGCCCCAGCATTTT.

This clone was seen a single time. This rearrangement joins TRBV28 to TRBJ1-1; D is possibly TRBD1 (5 bases). Between the trimmed V and J ends, which lost 5 bases and 3 bases, there was a span of 16 bases. Germline CDR1 is MDHEN and CDR2 is SYDVKM. This CDR3 has 15 residues. CDR3 coding DNA: TGTGCCAGCAGTGCGTACGGGACCGCCGACACTGAAGCTTTCTTT. Its translation: CASSAYGTADTEAFF.

The chain is built from TRBV18 and TRBJ1-6, with D tentatively TRBD1 (6 bases). CDR3 length: 14 residues. CDR1 is KGHSH and CDR2 is LQKENI in the germline V gene. Between the trimmed V and J ends, which lost 4 bases and 7 bases, there was a span of 11 bases. The CDR3 bases are TGTGCCAGCTCACAGGCAGGGGACAATTCACCCCTCCACTTT. The encoded protein is CASSQAGDNSPLHF. Full variable domain (outside the CDR3, taken from reference TRBV18 and TRBJ1-6): NAGVMQNPRHLVRRRGQEARLRCSPMKGHSHVYWYRQLPEEGLKFMVYLQKENIIDESGMPKERFSAEFPKEGPSILRIQQVVRGDSAAYFCASSQAGDNSPLHFGNGTRLTVT.

V is TRBV3-1 (or the pseudogene TRBV3-2) and J is TRBJ2-1; D remains ambiguous. The germline V gene has CDR1 LGHDT and CDR2 YNNKEL (reference sequence). The CDR3 has 13 amino acids. V lost 2 bases and J lost 9, with 11 bases in between. In DNA, the CDR3 is TGTGCCAGCAGCCAATACGAAGGTGGTGAGCAGTTCTTC. Translating gives CASSQYEGGEQFF.

V is TRBV2 and J is TRBJ2-7; D is unclear. This CDR3 is 16 amino acids long. Trimming took 5 bases from V and 3 from J, leaving 20 bases between them. Per germline, CDR1 SNHLY and CDR2 FYNNEI. The CDR3, as DNA: TGTGCCAGCAGTTATGGGATAGGCCGCTTAGTCTACGAGCAGTACTTC. It is translated as CASSYGIGRLVYEQYF.

V and J are TRBV11-1 and TRBJ1-6, with 9 bases fitting TRBD1. Germline assignment: CDR1 SGHAT and CDR2 FQDESV (reference sequence). V trimming: 4 bases; J trimming: 7 bases; junction bases outside the gene matches: 5. CDR3 length: 15 residues. CDR3 sequence (DNA): TGTGCCAGCAGCTCACAGGGGGCTCGGAATTCACCCCTCCACTTT. This gives the protein CASSSQGARNSPLHF.

This rearrangement joins TRBV5-1 to TRBJ2-7, with D perhaps given as TRBD1 or TRBD2 (5 bases each). The germline V gene has CDR1 SGHRS and CDR2 YFSETQ. The V and J ends lost 0 bases and 3 bases respectively, with 10 bases between them. The CDR3 spans 14 residues. This CDR3 reads CASSLARGFYEQYF. DNA of the CDR3: TGCGCCAGCAGCTTGGCCCGGGGCTTCTACGAGCAGTACTTC.

The chain carries TRBV3-1 (or the pseudogene TRBV3-2) and TRBJ2-7, with D maybe TRBD2 (6 bases). V shed 4 bases and J shed 6 bases, with 19 bases lying between them. This CDR3 is 15 amino acids long. The germline V gene encodes CDR1 LGHDT and CDR2 YNNKEL (reference sequence). The CDR3 nucleotides read TGTGCCAGCAGCCCAAGCGGATCGGGGGACTCCGAGCAGTACTTC. Amino acid sequence: CASSPSGSGDSEQYF.

The rearrangement joins TRBV5-1 to TRBJ1-4, with D unresolved. The germline V gene has CDR1 SGHRS and CDR2 YFSETQ. V lost 2 bases, J lost 3 bases, and 8 bases lay in between. The CDR3 has 14 amino acids. DNA for the CDR3: TGCGCCAGCAGCTTCGGTCTATCTAATGAAAAACTGTTTTTT. Its translation is CASSFGLSNEKLFF.

This clone turned up a few times. This rearrangement joins TRBV11-3 to TRBJ2-7; D unclear. CDR3 length: 14 amino acids. CDR1 is SGHNT, CDR2 YENEEA, per germline. Trimming pared 5 bases from V and 0 bases from J, leaving 11 bases between. CDR3: CASSPNRASYEQYF. CDR3 nucleotides: TGTGCCAGCAGCCCCAATAGGGCCTCCTACGAGCAGTACTTC.